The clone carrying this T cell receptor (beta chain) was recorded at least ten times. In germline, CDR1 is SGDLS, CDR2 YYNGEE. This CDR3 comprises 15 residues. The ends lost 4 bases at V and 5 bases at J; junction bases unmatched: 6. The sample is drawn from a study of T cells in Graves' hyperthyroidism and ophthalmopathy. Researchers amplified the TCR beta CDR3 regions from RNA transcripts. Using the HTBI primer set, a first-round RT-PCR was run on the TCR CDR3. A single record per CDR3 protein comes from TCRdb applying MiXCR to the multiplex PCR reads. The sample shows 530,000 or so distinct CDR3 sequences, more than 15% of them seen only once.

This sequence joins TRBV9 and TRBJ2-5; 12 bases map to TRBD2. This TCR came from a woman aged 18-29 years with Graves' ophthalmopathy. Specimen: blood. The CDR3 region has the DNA TGTGCCAGCAGCCAGACTAGCGGGAGAGGGGAGACCCAGTACTTC. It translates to CASSQTSGRGETQYF. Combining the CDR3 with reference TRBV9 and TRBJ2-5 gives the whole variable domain DSGVTQTPKHLITATGQRVTLRCSPRSGDLSVYWYQQSLDQGLQFLIQYYNGEERAKGNILERFSAQQFPDLHSELNLSSLELGDSALYFCASSQTSGRGETQYFGPGTRLLVL.